These 9 T cell receptor beta chains were sequenced from one sample in a study of identical twins. MiXCR, run by TCRdb on the 5' RACE reads, gives a single entry per CDR3 protein. The sample holds 540,000 or so distinct CDR3 sequences; about a fifth are singletons and the top ten take more than 0.4%. This sample also appeared in a second study, on yellow fever vaccine responses in identical twins.

The sequencing sample was made of CD4+ T cells sorted from blood. The receptors originated from a woman between 18 and 30 years old in good health.

This clonotype was seen more than once but under ten times. The chain has TRBV24-1 and TRBJ1-2; a possible D gene is TRBD1 (6 bases). Germline V gene lookup returns CDR1 KGHDR and CDR2 SFDVKD. V shed 4 bases and J shed 7 bases, with 12 bases lying between them. The CDR3 has 13 amino acids. The CDR3 nucleotides are TGTGCCACCAGTGAGGACAGCTTCGCTGGCTACACCTTC. It yields the protein CATSEDSFAGYTF.

The CDR3 region is CASSQDSGGHNEQFF. The DNA for the CDR3 is TGTGCCAGCAGCCAAGACAGCGGGGGGCACAATGAGCAGTTCTTC. The rearrangement uses TRBV3-1 and TRBJ2-1; 9 bases are a match to TRBD2. The V and J ends lost 0 bases and 5 bases, in that order; junction bases with no gene match: 2. The CDR3 consists of 15 residues. CDR1 is LGHDT and CDR2 is YNNKEL in the germline V gene (reference sequence).

This clonotype was detected only a few times. The V gene is TRBV21-1, the J gene TRBJ2-5. TRBV21-1 is a pseudogene. The CDR3 extends over 12 amino acids. CDR3 sequence reads: CASSKARETQYF. CDR3 bases: TGTGCCAGCAGCAAAGCGCGGGAGACCCAGTACTTC.

This clonotype was observed many times. Here the CDR3 reads CASSLSAGGGSYNSPLHF. CDR3 nucleotide sequence: TGTGCCAGCAGCTTATCCGCGGGCGGGGGCTCCTATAATTCACCCCTCCACTTT. The rearrangement links TRBV11-1 to TRBJ1-6; D is possibly TRBD1 (5 bases). V lost 2 bases, J lost 0 bases, and 14 bases lay in between. The CDR3 has 18 amino acids. Germline V CDR1 and CDR2: SGHAT, FQDESV (reference sequence).

This clonotype showed up just a few times. The chain combines TRBV20-1 with TRBJ2-3; the D is unclear. The CDR3 contains 13 residues. Per germline, CDR1 DFQATT and CDR2 SNEGSKA (reference sequence). V lost 5 bases, J lost 5 bases, and 14 bases lay in between. In nucleotides, the CDR3 is TGCAGTGCTGGGGATAGCCTCCAAGATACGCAGTATTTT. Protein product: CSAGDSLQDTQYF.

The chain recombines TRBV7-9 with TRBJ2-1; no reliable D call. CDR3 length equals 16 residues. Germline loops: CDR1 SEHNR, CDR2 FQNEAQ (reference sequence). V lost 4 bases to trimming and J lost 6 bases, with 19 bases between them. CDR3 nucleotides: TGTGCCAGCAGCTCAGACCGTTTCCCCAGCCTCAATGAGCAGTTCTTC. Encoded protein: CASSSDRFPSLNEQFF.

In its sample, this clonotype was seen a few times. The chain is built from TRBV12-3 or TRBV12-4 and TRBJ1-2; D is unclear. V lost 11 bases, J lost 4 bases, and 20 bases lay in between. This CDR3 region has 14 residues. CDR3 amino acids: CALKRQWPGYGYTF. The CDR3 DNA sequence: TGTGCCCTAAAAAGGCAGTGGCCGGGCTATGGCTACACCTTC.

This clonotype was seen a few times. The J gene is TRBJ2-3, the V gene TRBV5-1, with 8 bases lining up with TRBD1. CDR1 SGHRS and CDR2 YFSETQ come from the germline V gene. Unmatched junction bases numbered 11, after V lost 4 bases and J lost 1 base. This CDR3 has 17 amino acids. The CDR3 DNA is TGCGCCAGCAGCCAGGCTACACAGGGGGGACGCACAGATACGCAGTATTTT. As protein: CASSQATQGGRTDTQYF.

The chain uses TRBV4-1 and TRBJ1-1, with 9 bases aligning to TRBD1. The V and J ends lost 6 bases and 4 bases, in that order; junction bases with no gene match: 6. CDR1 and CDR2 (germline): MGHRA, YSYEKL. This CDR3 is 14 amino acids long. The DNA of the CDR3 is TGCGCCAGCAGGCCACAGGGGGCGGCCACTGAAGCTTTCTTT. It codes for CASRPQGAATEAFF.